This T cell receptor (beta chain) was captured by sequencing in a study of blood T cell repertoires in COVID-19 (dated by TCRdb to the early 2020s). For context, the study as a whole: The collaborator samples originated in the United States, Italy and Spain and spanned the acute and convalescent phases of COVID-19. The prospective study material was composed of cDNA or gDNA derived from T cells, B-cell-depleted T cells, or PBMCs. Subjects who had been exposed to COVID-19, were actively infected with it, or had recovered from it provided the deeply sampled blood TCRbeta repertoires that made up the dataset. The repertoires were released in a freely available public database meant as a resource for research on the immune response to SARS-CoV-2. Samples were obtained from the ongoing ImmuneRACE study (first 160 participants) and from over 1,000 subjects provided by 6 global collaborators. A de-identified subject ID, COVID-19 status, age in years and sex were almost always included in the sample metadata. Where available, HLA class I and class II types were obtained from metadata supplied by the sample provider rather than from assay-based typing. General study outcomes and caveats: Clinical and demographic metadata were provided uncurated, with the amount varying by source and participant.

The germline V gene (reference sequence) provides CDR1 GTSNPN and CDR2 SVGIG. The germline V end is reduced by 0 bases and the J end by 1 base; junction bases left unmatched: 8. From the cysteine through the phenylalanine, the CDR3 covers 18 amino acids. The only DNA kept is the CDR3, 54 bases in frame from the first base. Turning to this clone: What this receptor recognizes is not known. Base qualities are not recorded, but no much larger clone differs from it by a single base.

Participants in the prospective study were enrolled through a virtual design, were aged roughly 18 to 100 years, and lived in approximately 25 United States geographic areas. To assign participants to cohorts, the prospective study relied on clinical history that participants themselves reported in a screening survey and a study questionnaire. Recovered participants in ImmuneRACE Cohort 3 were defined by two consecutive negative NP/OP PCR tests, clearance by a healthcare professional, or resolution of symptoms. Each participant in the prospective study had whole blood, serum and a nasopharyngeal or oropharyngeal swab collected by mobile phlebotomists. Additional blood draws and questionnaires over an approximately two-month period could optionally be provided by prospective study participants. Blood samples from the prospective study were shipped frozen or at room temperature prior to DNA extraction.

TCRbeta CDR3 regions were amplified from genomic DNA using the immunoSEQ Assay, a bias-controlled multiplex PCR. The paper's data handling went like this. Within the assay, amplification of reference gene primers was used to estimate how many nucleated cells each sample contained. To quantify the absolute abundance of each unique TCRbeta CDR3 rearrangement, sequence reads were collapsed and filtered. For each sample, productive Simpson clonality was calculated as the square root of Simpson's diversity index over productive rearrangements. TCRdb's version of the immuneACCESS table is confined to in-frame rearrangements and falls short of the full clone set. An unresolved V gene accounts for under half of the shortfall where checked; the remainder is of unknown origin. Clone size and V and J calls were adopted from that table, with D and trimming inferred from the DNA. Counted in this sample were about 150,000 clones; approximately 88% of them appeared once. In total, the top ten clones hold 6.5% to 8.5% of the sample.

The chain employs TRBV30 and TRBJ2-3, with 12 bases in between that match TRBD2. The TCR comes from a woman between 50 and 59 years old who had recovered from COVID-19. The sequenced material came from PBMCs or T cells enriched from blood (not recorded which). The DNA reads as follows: TGTGCCTGGAGTGTACCTAGCGGGGGGGCCCGGGGCACAGATACGCAGTATTTT. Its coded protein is CAWSVPSGGARGTDTQYF.